This TCR beta chain originates from a study of cytomegalovirus exposure and HLA in healthy donors. Findings and limits, study-wide: Presence/absence analyses supposed approximately even sequencing depth among donors. The study listed about 150 cytomegalovirus-associated TCR beta chains.

The PCR made use of 60 Vbeta and 13 Jbeta primers. Sequenced by immunoSEQ multiplex PCR; TCRdb stores in-frame clones only, minus some. The sample holds fewer than 200,000 clones, less than 90% seen once. In this sample, this clone turned up a few times. Its target is unknown. V trimming: 4 bases; J trimming: 7 bases; junction bases outside the gene matches: 6. This CDR3 contains 15 residues. Germline CDR1 GTSNPN, CDR2 SVGIG (reference sequence). The chain is built from TRBV30 and TRBJ1-6; 11 nucleotides match TRBD1. The receptor was derived from a woman aged 50 to 60 in good health and CMV-seropositive. Sequenced input: PBMCs. CDR3 bases: TGTGCCTGGACACCGGGACAGGGGGTGAATTCACCCCTCCACTTT. Translated: CAWTPGQGVNSPLHF.